This T cell receptor (beta chain) appears in the sequencing data of a study of cytomegalovirus exposure and HLA in healthy donors. Trimming left V 3 bases short and J 4 bases short, with 21 bases between. The CDR3 sequence is 17 residues long. In germline, CDR1 is SGDLS, CDR2 YYNGEE. With 60 Vbeta and 13 Jbeta primers, the PCR was carried out. The assay was immunoSEQ multiplex PCR, and TCRdb's table has in-frame clones only and misses some. The sample lists about 150,000 clones, over 70% occurring once. The specimen sequenced was PBMCs. The chain is built from TRBV9 and TRBJ2-3; weak D call: TRBD1 (7 bases). The origin of this receptor is a man aged 30 to 45 in good health and CMV-seronegative. The CDR3 nucleotides are TGTGCCAGCAGCGCCTCGGGGCGGGACAGATGGTCAGATACGCAGTATTTT. Amino acid sequence: CASSASGRDRWSDTQYF.